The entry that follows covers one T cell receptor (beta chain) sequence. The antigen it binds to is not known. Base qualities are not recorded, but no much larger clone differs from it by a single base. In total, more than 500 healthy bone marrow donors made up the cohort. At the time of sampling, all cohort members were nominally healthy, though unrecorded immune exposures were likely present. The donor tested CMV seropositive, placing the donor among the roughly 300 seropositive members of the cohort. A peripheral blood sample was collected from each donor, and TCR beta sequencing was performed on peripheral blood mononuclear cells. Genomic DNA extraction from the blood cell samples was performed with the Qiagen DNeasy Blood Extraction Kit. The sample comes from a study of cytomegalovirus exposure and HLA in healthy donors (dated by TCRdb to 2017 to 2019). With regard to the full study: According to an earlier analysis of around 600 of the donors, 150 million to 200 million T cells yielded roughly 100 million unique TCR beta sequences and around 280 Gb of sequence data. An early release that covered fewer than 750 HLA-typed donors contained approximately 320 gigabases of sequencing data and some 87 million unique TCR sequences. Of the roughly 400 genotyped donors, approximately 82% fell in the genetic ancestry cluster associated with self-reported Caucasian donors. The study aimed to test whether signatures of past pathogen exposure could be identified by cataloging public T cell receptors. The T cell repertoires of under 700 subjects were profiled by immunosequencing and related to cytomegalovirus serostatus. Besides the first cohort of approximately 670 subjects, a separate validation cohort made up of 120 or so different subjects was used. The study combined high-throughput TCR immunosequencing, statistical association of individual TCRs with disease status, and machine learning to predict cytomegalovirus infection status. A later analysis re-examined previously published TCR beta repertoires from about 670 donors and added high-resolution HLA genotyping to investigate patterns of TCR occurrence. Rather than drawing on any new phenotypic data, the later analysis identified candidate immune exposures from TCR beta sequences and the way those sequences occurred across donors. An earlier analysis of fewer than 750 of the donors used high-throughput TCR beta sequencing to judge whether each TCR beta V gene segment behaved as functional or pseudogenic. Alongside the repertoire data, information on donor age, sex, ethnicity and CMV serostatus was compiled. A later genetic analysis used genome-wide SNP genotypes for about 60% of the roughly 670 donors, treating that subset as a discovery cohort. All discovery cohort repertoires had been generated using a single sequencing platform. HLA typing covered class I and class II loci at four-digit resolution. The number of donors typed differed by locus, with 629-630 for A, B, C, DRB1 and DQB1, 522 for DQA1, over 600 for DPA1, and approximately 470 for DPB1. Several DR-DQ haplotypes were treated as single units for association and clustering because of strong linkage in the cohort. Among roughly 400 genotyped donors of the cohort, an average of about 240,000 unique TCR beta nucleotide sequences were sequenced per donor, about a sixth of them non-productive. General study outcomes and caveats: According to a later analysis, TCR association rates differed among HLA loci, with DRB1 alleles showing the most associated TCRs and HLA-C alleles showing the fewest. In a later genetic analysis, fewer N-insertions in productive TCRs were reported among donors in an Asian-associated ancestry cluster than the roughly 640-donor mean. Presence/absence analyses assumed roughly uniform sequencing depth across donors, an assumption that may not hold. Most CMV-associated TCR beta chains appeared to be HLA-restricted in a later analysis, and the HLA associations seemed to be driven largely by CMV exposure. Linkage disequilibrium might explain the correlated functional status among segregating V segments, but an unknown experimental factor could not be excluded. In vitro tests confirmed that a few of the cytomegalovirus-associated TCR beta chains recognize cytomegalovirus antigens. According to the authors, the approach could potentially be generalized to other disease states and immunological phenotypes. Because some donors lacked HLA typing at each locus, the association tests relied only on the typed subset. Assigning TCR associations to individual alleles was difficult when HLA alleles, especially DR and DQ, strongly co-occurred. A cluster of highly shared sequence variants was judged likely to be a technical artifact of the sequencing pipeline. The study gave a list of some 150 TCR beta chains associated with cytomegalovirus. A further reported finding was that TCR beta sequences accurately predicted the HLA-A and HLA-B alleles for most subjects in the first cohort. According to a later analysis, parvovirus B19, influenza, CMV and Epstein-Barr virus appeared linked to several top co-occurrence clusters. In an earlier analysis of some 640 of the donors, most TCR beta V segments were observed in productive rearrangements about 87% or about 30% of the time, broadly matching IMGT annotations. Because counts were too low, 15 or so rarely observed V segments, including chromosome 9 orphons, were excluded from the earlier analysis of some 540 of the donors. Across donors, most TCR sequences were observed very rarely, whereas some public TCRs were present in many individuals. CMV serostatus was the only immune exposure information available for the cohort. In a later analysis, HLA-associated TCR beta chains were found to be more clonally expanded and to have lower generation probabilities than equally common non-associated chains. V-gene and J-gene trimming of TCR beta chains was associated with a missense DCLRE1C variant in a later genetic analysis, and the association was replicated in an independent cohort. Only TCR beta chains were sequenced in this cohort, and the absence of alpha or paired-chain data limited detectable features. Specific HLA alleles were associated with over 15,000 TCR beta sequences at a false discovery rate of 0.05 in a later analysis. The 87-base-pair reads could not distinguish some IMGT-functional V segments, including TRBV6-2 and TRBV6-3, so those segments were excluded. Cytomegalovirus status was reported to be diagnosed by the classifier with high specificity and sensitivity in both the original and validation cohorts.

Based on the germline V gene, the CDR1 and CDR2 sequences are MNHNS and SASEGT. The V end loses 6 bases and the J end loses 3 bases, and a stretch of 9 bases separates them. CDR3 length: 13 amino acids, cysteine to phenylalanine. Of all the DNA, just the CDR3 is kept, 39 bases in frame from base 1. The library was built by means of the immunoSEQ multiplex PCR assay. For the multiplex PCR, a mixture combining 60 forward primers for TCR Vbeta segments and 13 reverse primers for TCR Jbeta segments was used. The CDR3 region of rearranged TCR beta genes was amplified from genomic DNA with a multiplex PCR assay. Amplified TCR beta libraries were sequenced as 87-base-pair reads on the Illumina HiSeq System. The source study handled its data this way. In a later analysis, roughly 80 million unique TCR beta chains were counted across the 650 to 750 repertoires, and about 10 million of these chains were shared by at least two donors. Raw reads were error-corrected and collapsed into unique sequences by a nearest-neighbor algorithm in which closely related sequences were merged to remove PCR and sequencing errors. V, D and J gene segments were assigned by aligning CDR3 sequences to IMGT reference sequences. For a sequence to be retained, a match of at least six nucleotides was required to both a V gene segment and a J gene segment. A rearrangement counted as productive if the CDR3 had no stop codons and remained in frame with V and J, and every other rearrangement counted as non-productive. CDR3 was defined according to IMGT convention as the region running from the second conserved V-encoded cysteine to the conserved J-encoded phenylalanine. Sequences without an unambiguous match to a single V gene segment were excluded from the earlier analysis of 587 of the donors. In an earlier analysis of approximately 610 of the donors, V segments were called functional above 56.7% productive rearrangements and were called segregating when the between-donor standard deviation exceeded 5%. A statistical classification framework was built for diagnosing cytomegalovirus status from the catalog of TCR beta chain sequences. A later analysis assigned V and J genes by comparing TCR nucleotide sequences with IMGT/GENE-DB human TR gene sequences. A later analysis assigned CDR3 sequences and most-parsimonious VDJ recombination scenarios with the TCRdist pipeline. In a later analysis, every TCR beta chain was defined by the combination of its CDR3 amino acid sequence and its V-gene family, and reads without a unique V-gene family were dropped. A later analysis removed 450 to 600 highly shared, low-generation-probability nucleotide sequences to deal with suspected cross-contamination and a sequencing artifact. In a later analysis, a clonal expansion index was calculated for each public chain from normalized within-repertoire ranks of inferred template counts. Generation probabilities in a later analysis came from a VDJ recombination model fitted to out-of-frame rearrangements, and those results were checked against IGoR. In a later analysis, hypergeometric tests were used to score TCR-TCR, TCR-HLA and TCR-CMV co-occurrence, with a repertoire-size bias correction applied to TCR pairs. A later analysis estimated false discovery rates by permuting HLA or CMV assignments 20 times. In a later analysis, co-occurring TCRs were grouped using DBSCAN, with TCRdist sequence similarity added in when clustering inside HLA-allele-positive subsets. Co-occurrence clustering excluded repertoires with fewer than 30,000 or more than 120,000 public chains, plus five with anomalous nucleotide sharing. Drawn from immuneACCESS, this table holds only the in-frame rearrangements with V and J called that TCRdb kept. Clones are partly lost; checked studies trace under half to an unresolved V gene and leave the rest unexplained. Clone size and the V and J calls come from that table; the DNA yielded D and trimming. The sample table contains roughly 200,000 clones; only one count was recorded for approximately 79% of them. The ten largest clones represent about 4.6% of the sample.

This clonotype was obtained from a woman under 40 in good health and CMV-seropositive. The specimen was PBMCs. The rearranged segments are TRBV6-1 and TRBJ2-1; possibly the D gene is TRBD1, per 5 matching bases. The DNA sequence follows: TGTGCCAGCAGGCAGGGCTTCTACAATGAGCAGTTCTTC. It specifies CASRQGFYNEQFF.